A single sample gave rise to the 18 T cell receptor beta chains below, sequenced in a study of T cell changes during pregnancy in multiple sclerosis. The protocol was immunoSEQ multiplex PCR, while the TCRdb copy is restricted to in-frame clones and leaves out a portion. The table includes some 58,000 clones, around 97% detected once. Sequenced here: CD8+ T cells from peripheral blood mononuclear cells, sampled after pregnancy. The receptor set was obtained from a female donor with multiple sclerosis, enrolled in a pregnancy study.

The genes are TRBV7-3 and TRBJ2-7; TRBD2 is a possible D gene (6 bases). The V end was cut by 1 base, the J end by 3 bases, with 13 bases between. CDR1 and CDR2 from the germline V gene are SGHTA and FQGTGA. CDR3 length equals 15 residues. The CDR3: CASSLKAGRIYEQYF. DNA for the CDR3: TGTGCCAGCAGCTTAAAGGCGGGAAGGATCTACGAGCAGTACTTC.

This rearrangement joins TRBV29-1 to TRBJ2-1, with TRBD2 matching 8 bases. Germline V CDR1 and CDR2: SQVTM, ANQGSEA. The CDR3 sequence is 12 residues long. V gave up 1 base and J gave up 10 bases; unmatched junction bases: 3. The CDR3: CSVEVPGGEQFF. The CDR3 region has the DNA TGCAGCGTTGAAGTTCCGGGGGGGGAGCAGTTCTTC.

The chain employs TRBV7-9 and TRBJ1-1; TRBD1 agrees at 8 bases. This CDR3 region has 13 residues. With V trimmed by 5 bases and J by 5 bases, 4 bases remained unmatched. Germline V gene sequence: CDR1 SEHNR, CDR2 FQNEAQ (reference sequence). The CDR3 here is CASSRDRGTEAFF. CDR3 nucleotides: TGTGCCAGCAGCAGAGACAGGGGAACTGAAGCTTTCTTT.

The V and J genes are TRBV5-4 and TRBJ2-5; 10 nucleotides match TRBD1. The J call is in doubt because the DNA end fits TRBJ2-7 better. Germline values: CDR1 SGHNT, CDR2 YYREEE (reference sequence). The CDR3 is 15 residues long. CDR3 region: CASSFGTGDTYEQYF. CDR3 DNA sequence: TGTGCCAGCAGCTTTGGGACAGGGGATACCTACGAGCAGTACTTC.

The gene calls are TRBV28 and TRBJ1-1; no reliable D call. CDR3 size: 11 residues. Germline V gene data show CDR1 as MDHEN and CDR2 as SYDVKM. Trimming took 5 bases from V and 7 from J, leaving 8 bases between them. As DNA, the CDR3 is TGTGCCAGCAGTCTCCTTTATGAAGCTTTCTTT. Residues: CASSLLYEAFF.

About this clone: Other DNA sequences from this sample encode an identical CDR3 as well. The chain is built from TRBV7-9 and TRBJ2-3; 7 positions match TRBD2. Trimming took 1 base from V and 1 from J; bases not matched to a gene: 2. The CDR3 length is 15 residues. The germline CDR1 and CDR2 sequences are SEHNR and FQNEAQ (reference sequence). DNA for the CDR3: TGTGCCAGCAGCTTAGGTGGGGGGGGCACAGATACGCAGTATTTT. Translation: CASSLGGGGTDTQYF.

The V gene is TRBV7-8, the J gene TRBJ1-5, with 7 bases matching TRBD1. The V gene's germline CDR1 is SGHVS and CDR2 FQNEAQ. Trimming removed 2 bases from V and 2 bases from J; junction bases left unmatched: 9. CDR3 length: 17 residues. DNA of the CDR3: TGTGCCAGCAGCTTATTGCCAGGGGGGCTTGGCAATCAGCCCCAGCATTTT. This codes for CASSLLPGGLGNQPQHF. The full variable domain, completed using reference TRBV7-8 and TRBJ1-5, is GAGVSQSPRYKVAKRGQDVALRCDPISGHVSLFWYQQALGQGPEFLTYFQNEAQLDKSGLPSDRFFAERPEGSVSTLKIQRTQQEDSAVYLCASSLLPGGLGNQPQHFGDGTRLSIL.

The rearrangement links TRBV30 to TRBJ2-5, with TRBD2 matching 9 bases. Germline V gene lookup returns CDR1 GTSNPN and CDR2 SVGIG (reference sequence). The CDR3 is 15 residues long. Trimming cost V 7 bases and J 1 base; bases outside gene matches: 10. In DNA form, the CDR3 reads TGTGCCTCCAACCCGCTAGCGGGGTGCCAAGAGACCCAGTACTTC. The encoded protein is CASNPLAGCQETQYF.

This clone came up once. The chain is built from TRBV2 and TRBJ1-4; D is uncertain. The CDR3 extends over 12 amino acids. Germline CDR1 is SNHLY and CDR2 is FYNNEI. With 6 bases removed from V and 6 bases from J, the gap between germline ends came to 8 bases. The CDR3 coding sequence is TGTGCCAGCAGCCGGGGAGATGAAAAACTGTTTTTT. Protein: CASSRGDEKLFF.

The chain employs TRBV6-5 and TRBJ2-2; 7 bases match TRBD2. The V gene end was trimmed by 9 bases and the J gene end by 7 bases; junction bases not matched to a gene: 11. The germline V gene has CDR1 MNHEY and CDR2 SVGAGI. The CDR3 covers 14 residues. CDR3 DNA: TGTGCCAGTGAAGGGCGGGAGCGCGGCGGGGAGCTGTTTTTT. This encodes CASEGRERGGELFF.

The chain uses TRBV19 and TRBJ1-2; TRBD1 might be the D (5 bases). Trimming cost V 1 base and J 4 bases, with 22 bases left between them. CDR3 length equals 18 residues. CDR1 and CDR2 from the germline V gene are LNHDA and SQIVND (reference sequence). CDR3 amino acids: CASSIATGVPIDIYGYTF. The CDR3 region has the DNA TGTGCCAGTAGTATAGCCACGGGGGTACCGATTGACATCTATGGCTACACCTTC. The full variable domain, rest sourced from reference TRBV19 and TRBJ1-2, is DGGITQSPKYLFRKEGQNVTLSCEQNLNHDAMYWYRQDPGQGLRLIYYSQIVNDFQKGDIAEGYSVSREKKESFPLTVTSAQKNPTAFYLCASSIATGVPIDIYGYTFGSGTRLTVV.

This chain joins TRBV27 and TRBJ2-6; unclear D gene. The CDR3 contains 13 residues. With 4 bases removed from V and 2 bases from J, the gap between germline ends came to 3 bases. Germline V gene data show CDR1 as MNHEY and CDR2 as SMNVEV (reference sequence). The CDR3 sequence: CASSSAGANVLTF. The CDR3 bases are TGTGCCAGCAGTTCAGCTGGGGCCAACGTCCTGACTTTC.

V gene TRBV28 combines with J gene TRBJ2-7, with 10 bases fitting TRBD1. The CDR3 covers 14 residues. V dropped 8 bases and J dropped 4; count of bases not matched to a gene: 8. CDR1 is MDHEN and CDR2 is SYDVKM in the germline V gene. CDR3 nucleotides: TGTGCCAGCCAAACCGGGACAGGGGTGTACGAGCAGTACTTC. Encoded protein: CASQTGTGVYEQYF.

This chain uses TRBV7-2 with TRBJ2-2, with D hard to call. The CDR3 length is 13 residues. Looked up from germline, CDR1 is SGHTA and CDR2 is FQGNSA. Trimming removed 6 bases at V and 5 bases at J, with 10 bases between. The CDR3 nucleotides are TGTGCCAGCAGTTTTACCGGGACCGGGGAGCTGTTTTTT. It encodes CASSFTGTGELFF.

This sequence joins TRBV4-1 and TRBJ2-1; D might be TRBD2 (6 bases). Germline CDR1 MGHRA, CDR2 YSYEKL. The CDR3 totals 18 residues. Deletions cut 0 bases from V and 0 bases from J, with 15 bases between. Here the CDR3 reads CASSQDGGTGYSYNEQFF. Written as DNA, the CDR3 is TGCGCCAGCAGCCAAGATGGCGGGACGGGCTACTCCTACAATGAGCAGTTCTTC.

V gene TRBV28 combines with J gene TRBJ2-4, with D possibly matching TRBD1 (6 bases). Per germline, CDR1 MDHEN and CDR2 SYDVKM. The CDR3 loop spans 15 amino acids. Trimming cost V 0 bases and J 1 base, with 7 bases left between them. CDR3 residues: CASSLWGAAKNIQYF. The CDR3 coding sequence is TGTGCCAGCAGTTTATGGGGGGCTGCCAAAAACATTCAGTACTTC.

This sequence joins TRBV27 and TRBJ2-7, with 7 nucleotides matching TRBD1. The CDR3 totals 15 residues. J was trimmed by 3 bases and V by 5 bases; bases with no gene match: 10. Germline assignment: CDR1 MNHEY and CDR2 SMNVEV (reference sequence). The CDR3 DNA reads TGTGCCAGCAGTCCGACAGGGTCCCTTATCTACGAGCAGTACTTC. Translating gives CASSPTGSLIYEQYF.

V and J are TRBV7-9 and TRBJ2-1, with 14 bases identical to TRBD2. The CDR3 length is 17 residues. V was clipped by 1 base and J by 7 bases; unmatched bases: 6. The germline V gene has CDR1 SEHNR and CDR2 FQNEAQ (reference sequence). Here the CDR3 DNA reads TGTGCCAGCAGCTTAGTGGGACTAGCGGGAGTTGGGAATGAGCAGTTCTTC. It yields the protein CASSLVGLAGVGNEQFF. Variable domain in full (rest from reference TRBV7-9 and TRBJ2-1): DTGVSQNPRHKITKRGQNVTFRCDPISEHNRLYWYRQTLGQGPEFLTYFQNEAQLEKSRLLSDRFSAERPKGSFSTLEIQRTEQGDSAMYLCASSLVGLAGVGNEQFFGPGTRLTVL.